This T cell receptor beta chain is drawn from a study of T-cell memory formation after mild COVID-19. Study findings and constraints: Some responding clones appeared in pre-infection memory, suggesting cross-reactive memory joined. Day 15 to 85 contracting clones showed balanced CD4/CD8; day 15 to 37 expanders favored CD4+.

This clonotype has a handful of counts. The antigen is undetermined. In TCRdb, the 5' RACE reads were re-called with MiXCR into one record per CDR3 protein. The table includes approximately 240,000 distinct CDR3 sequences, over 15% detected once. The receptor comes from a man between 18 and 29 years old who had mild COVID-19 (a few samples of this study predate the infection). Cell type and time point are not known. What was sequenced was PBMCs or a T cell subset sorted from them (not recorded which).

CDR3 nucleotide sequence: TGTGCCAGCAGTGATCCGCGGCAGACCGGGGAGCTGTTTTTT. As protein: CASSDPRQTGELFF. V gene TRBV2 combines with J gene TRBJ2-2; D unresolved. Germline V lookup: CDR1 SNHLY, CDR2 FYNNEI. V lost 3 bases to trimming and J lost 5 bases, with 10 bases between them. The CDR3 totals 14 residues.